Sequencing of this TCR beta chain was carried out in a study of blood T cells in healthy people across ages. J gave up 13 bases and V 5 bases, and 8 bases lay outside the gene matches. This CDR3 contains 15 residues. Germline loops: CDR1 SGHNT, CDR2 YENEEA. PCR was performed a second time for about 7 to 11 cycles using a sample-barcoded 5' primer and a J-beta primer mix. Per-sample output comprised a minimum of 2.5 million paired-end reads containing CDR3. One entry per CDR3 protein results from TCRdb running MiXCR on the 5' RACE reads. This sample has 780,000 or so distinct CDR3 sequences, with approximately 53% found just once.

Source material: blood. The receptor's source is a man aged 35 to 55 in good health. V and J are TRBV11-3 and TRBJ2-4; 16 positions agree with TRBD2. Written as DNA, the CDR3 is TGTGCCAGCAGCCTCGGGACTAGCGGGAGGGAAGAGCAGTACTTC. Protein: CASSLGTSGREEQYF. The full variable domain, its missing parts supplied by reference TRBV11-3 and TRBJ2-4, is EAGVVQSPRYKIIEKKQPVAFWCNPISGHNTLYWYLQNLGQGPELLIRYENEEAVDDSQLPKDRFSAERLKGVDSTLKIQPAELGDSAVYLCASSLGTSGREEQYFGAGTRLSVL.